Each of the 27 T cell receptor beta chains below was sequenced from the same sample in a study of CD8 T cells in ankylosing spondylitis. TCRdb called the 5' RACE reads again in MiXCR, with one record for every CDR3 protein. The top ten clones hold under 6% of a sample with about 92,000 distinct CDR3 sequences, roughly 10% of them seen once. Input material: blood, either unsorted or a sorted T cell fraction (not recorded which). The receptors stem from a male donor with ankylosing spondylitis or in good health (not recorded which).

There are many counts of this clonotype. The rearrangement links TRBV19 to TRBJ1-5, with 7 bases matching TRBD1. CDR1 is LNHDA, CDR2 SQIVND, per germline (reference sequence). V lost 7 bases to trimming and J lost 0 bases; unmatched junction nucleotides: 6. The CDR3 is 15 residues long. CDR3 sequence reads: CASTDRRNSNQPQHF. The CDR3 coding sequence is TGTGCCAGTACGGACAGGAGGAATAGCAATCAGCCCCAGCATTTT.

This clonotype was seen only a few times. The genes are TRBV7-8 and TRBJ2-7; 7 positions agree with TRBD1. V shed 5 bases and J 1 base; nucleotides not matched to a gene: 8. The CDR3 totals 15 residues. In germline, CDR1 is SGHVS, CDR2 FQNEAQ. The CDR3 here is CASSPRQGPSYEQYF. Written as DNA, the CDR3 is TGTGCCAGCAGCCCAAGACAGGGCCCATCCTACGAGCAGTACTTC.

At least ten counts were recorded for this clonotype. V gene TRBV6-2 or TRBV6-3 combines with J gene TRBJ2-1; TRBD2 might be the D (7 bases). Germline CDR1 reads MNHEY; CDR2 reads SVGEGT. Trimming cost V 2 bases and J 8 bases, with 22 bases left between them. The length of the CDR3 is 17 residues. The chain's CDR3 is CASSYSGGAFRGYEQFF. Written as DNA, the CDR3 is TGTGCCAGCAGTTACAGTGGGGGGGCCTTTAGGGGATATGAGCAGTTCTTC.

The table lists this clonotype with many counts. The V gene is TRBV6-5, the J gene TRBJ1-1; TRBD1 agrees at 8 bases. The CDR3 is made up of 12 amino acids. Germline V gene lookup returns CDR1 MNHEY and CDR2 SVGAGI. CDR3 loop: CEQGEWITEAFF. CDR3 bases: TGTGAACAGGGGGAATGGATCACTGAAGCTTTCTTT.

This clonotype was recorded many times. The chain is built from TRBV29-1 and TRBJ2-5; TRBD1 agrees at 11 bases. This CDR3 has 14 residues. V lost 6 bases, J lost 6 bases, and 9 bases stayed unmatched. Germline CDR1 is SQVTM and CDR2 is ANQGSEA. The CDR3 is CSVSRTGGAKTQYF. The CDR3 DNA reads TGCAGCGTATCTCGGACAGGGGGCGCGAAGACCCAGTACTTC. Based on the CDR3 plus reference TRBV29-1 and TRBJ2-5, the full variable domain is SAVISQKPSRDICQRGTSLTIQCQVDSQVTMMFWYRQQPGQSLTLIATANQGSEATYESGFVIDKFPISRPNLTFSTLTVSNMSPEDSSIYLCSVSRTGGAKTQYFGPGTRLLVL.

This clonotype has at least ten counts. The chain has TRBV10-3 and TRBJ1-3; 9 bases are a match to TRBD1. This CDR3 has 17 amino acids. Germline CDR1 is ENHRY and CDR2 is SYGVKD. The V segment lost 6 bases and the J segment 0 bases; nucleotides outside the gene matches: 9. The chain's CDR3 is CAIRSSGTGSSGNTIYF. The CDR3 nucleotides are TGTGCCATCAGAAGTTCCGGGACAGGGAGCTCTGGAAACACCATATATTTT.

This clonotype was recorded many times. The genes are TRBV12-5 and TRBJ1-1, with 9 positions matching TRBD1. Looked up from germline, CDR1 is LGHNT and CDR2 is FRNRAP. The CDR3 contains 16 residues. The ends lost 1 base at V and 4 bases at J; junction bases unmatched: 7. Here the CDR3 reads CASGLGRTGDGTEAFF. CDR3 nucleotide sequence: TGTGCTAGTGGTTTGGGCCGGACAGGGGATGGCACTGAAGCTTTCTTT.

In the case of this clonotype: This may arise from a read error, as a much more abundant clone is one base away. The chain combines TRBV27 with TRBJ2-3; TRBD2 matches 10 bases. CDR3 size: 20 residues. V lost 3 bases, J lost 11 bases, and 26 bases stayed unmatched. Per germline, CDR1 MNHEY and CDR2 SMNVEV (reference sequence). The CDR3 DNA reads TGTGCCAGCAGTTTCCTCTCCCTAAGCGGGGGGGCGACGGGAGAGGGTATGCAGTATTTT. It codes for CASSFLSLSGGATGEGMQYF.

This clonotype came up many times. The V gene is TRBV7-2, the J gene TRBJ1-1; D is uncertain. With 2 bases removed from V and 1 base from J, the gap between germline ends came to 5 bases. Germline assignment: CDR1 SGHTA and CDR2 FQGNSA. The CDR3 consists of 13 residues. CDR3 DNA: TGTGCCAGCAGCTTAAGAGCGAACACTGAAGCTTTCTTT. Protein sequence: CASSLRANTEAFF.

This clonotype was recorded many times. The chain uses TRBV29-1 and TRBJ2-1; D gene unclear. The CDR3 runs 11 residues. CDR1 and CDR2 from the germline V gene are SQVTM and ANQGSEA. The V gene lost 6 bases and the J gene lost 3 bases, with 6 bases spanning the gap. The CDR3 reads CSVDDYNEQFF. The CDR3 coding sequence is TGCAGCGTGGATGACTACAATGAGCAGTTCTTC.

This clonotype was detected ten times or more. The rearrangement joins TRBV12-3 or TRBV12-4 to TRBJ2-1, with D possibly matching TRBD2 (6 bases). Trimming stripped 5 bases from V and 6 bases from J, with 14 bases between. This CDR3 contains 14 residues. CDR3 nucleotide sequence: TGTGCCAGCAGTCCGTCGAGGAGGGGCAATGAGCAGTTCTTC. Protein: CASSPSRRGNEQFF.

This chain links TRBV7-3 with TRBJ2-3; tentatively, D is TRBD2 (6 bases). Between the trimmed V and J ends, which lost 5 bases and 4 bases, there was a span of 7 bases. CDR1 SGHTA and CDR2 FQGTGA come from the germline V gene. The CDR3 covers 12 residues. Here the CDR3 reads CASSPGADTQYF. CDR3 in DNA: TGTGCCAGCAGCCCGGGGGCAGATACGCAGTATTTT.

The chain has TRBV7-2 and TRBJ2-1; 8 positions agree with TRBD1. The germline V gene encodes CDR1 SGHTA and CDR2 FQGNSA. The ends lost 4 bases at V and 5 bases at J; junction bases unmatched: 7. The CDR3 has 15 residues. CDR3 coding DNA: TGTGCCAGCAGCTCTGACAGGGGAAGAAACAATGAGCAGTTCTTC. Protein sequence: CASSSDRGRNNEQFF. Full variable domain (missing parts from reference TRBV7-2 and TRBJ2-1): GAGVSQSPSNKVTEKGKDVELRCDPISGHTALYWYRQSLGQGLEFLIYFQGNSAPDKSGLPSDRFSAERTGGSVSTLTIQRTQQEDSAVYLCASSSDRGRNNEQFFGPGTRLTVL.

This clonotype was seen repeatedly, ten times or more. The chain carries TRBV27 and TRBJ1-1, with no clear D. Trimming removed 3 bases from V and 0 bases from J, with 8 bases in between. The germline CDR1 and CDR2 sequences are MNHEY and SMNVEV (reference sequence). The CDR3 is 14 residues long. CDR3 loop: CASSLGNMNTEAFF. The CDR3 bases are TGTGCCAGCAGTTTGGGCAACATGAACACTGAAGCTTTCTTT.

This clonotype was seen at least ten times. Here the CDR3 DNA reads TGCAGCGTTGAAGACGCTAGCGGCTACAATGAGCAGTTCTTC. It is translated as CSVEDASGYNEQFF. This chain links TRBV29-1 with TRBJ2-1, with TRBD2 matching 7 bases. CDR3 length: 14 amino acids. Germline V gene data show CDR1 as SQVTM and CDR2 as ANQGSEA. After removal of 0 bases from V and 3 bases from J, the junction contained 2 bases not matched to a gene.

This clonotype was counted at least ten times. The chain carries TRBV6-5 and TRBJ2-2; D not certain. Trimming removed 10 bases from V and 5 bases from J, with 8 bases in between. Germline CDR1 and CDR2: MNHEY and SVGAGI. This CDR3 region has 11 residues. CDR3 region: CATAYTGELFF. The CDR3 DNA sequence: TGTGCCACCGCGTATACCGGGGAGCTGTTTTTT.

This clonotype has a count of ten or more. The gene calls are TRBV5-1 and TRBJ2-5; a possible D gene is TRBD1 (7 bases). The germline V gene encodes CDR1 SGHRS and CDR2 YFSETQ. V shed 0 bases and J shed 4 bases, with 10 bases lying between them. CDR3 length equals 14 residues. Written as DNA, the CDR3 is TGCGCCAGCAGCTTGGGACAGGGAGGAGAGACCCAGTACTTC. Residues: CASSLGQGGETQYF. The variable domain in full, completed from reference TRBV5-1 and TRBJ2-5, reads KAGVTQTPRYLIKTRGQQVTLSCSPISGHRSVSWYQQTPGQGLQFLFEYFSETQRNKGNFPGRFSGRQFSNSRSEMNVSTLELGDSALYLCASSLGQGGETQYFGPGTRLLVL.

This clonotype was seen ten or more times. The genes are TRBV19 and TRBJ2-1; 9 bases are a match to TRBD1. The CDR3 contains 15 residues. Germline CDR1 is LNHDA and CDR2 is SQIVND (reference sequence). V dropped 5 bases and J dropped 8; count of bases not matched to a gene: 10. CDR3 sequence: CASSLGTGPIYEQFF. DNA for the CDR3: TGTGCCAGTAGTTTGGGGACAGGGCCGATCTATGAGCAGTTCTTC.

This clonotype was seen many times. The rearrangement uses TRBV25-1 and TRBJ1-6; no clear D. Germline CDR1 and CDR2: MGHDK and SYGVNS. Trimming pared 3 bases from V and 3 bases from J, leaving 0 bases between. CDR3 length equals 12 residues. CDR3 sequence (DNA): TGTGCCAGCAGTGACTATAATTCACCCCTCCACTTT. Amino acids: CASSDYNSPLHF.

Only a few counts were recorded for this clonotype. This chain connects TRBV7-2 to TRBJ2-5; 7 bases align to TRBD1. CDR1 is SGHTA, CDR2 FQGNSA, per germline. The ends lost 4 bases at V and 1 base at J; junction bases unmatched: 12. The CDR3 is 17 residues long. The CDR3 DNA reads TGTGCCAGCAGCTCGGGACAGATCCTGCTATCCCAAGAGACCCAGTACTTC. Translating it yields CASSSGQILLSQETQYF.

This clonotype was counted ten times or more. This chain joins TRBV20-1 and TRBJ1-6, with 9 bases lining up with TRBD1. The CDR3 is made up of 18 amino acids. Germline V gene lookup returns CDR1 DFQATT and CDR2 SNEGSKA (reference sequence). V was clipped by 0 bases and J by 7 bases; unmatched bases: 13. The CDR3 DNA is TGCAGTGCTAGAGATCTTGCACAGGGGGCGCTCCTAAATTCACCCCTCCACTTT. This encodes CSARDLAQGALLNSPLHF.

This clonotype was detected many times. J is TRBJ2-7 and V is TRBV11-1, with 7 bases aligning to TRBD1. Unmatched junction bases numbered 13, after V lost 7 bases and J lost 1 base. CDR3 length: 16 residues. Germline CDR1 is SGHAT and CDR2 is FQDESV (reference sequence). This CDR3 reads CASTSHSSTGSYEQYF. The CDR3, as DNA: TGTGCCAGCACCTCTCATTCTTCGACAGGGTCCTACGAGCAGTACTTC. Full variable domain (outside the CDR3, taken from reference TRBV11-1 and TRBJ2-7): EAEVAQSPRYKITEKSQAVAFWCDPISGHATLYWYRQILGQGPELLVQFQDESVVDDSQLPKDRFSAERLKGVDSTLKIQPAELGDSAMYLCASTSHSSTGSYEQYFGPGTRLTVT.

This clonotype was observed many times. J is TRBJ2-3 and V is TRBV20-1; 9 positions match TRBD2. The ends lost 5 bases at V and 10 bases at J; junction bases unmatched: 7. Germline V gene lookup returns CDR1 DFQATT and CDR2 SNEGSKA (reference sequence). The CDR3 spans 12 residues. CDR3 in amino acids: CSAPAGGPSQYF. In nucleotides, the CDR3 is TGCAGTGCTCCAGCGGGGGGCCCGTCGCAGTATTTT.

The genes are TRBV9 and TRBJ1-1; TRBD1 agrees at 7 bases. With 3 bases clipped from V and 0 bases from J, the junction kept 5 bases outside the gene matches. Germline V lookup: CDR1 SGDLS, CDR2 YYNGEE. The CDR3 loop spans 15 amino acids. The CDR3 DNA is TGTGCCAGCAGCGGGGCGACAGGGATGAACACTGAAGCTTTCTTT. Protein product: CASSGATGMNTEAFF.

The chain combines TRBV2 with TRBJ2-3; D gene uncertain. The V gene lost 7 bases and the J gene lost 3 bases, with 23 bases spanning the gap. The germline CDR1 and CDR2 sequences are SNHLY and FYNNEI. The CDR3 runs to 17 residues. The CDR3 is CASTRADTGRGTDTQYF. Here the CDR3 DNA reads TGTGCCAGCACCAGAGCTGATACCGGACGTGGGACAGATACGCAGTATTTT.

In its sample, this clonotype was seen many times. V is TRBV5-1 and J is TRBJ2-5; 10 nucleotides match TRBD2. Germline V lookup: CDR1 SGHRS, CDR2 YFSETQ. V lost 3 bases to trimming and J lost 5 bases; unmatched junction nucleotides: 7. CDR3 length: 15 amino acids. The CDR3: CASSYASGGGETQYF. The CDR3 DNA follows: TGCGCCAGCAGCTACGCTAGCGGGGGCGGCGAGACCCAGTACTTC.

In this sample, this clonotype turned up many times. V usage is TRBV6-5 and J usage is TRBJ1-1; no reliable D call. The CDR3 contains 16 residues. V lost 0 bases to trimming and J lost 0 bases, with 11 bases between them. Germline V lookup: CDR1 MNHEY, CDR2 SVGAGI. The chain's CDR3 is CASSYSPRALNTEAFF. The CDR3 DNA reads as TGTGCCAGCAGTTACTCCCCCCGGGCCCTGAACACTGAAGCTTTCTTT.